The 5 T cell receptor beta chains given below trace back to one sample, sequenced in a study of regulatory T cells in long-lasting Graves disease. Assembly of TCR beta libraries relied on iRepertoire HTBI primers together with Arm-PCR of CDR3 regions. TCRdb reprocessed the multiplex PCR reads via MiXCR and lists one record per CDR3 protein. Here the sample spans about 300,000 distinct CDR3 sequences, more than 20% being singletons. As for time point: persistent/refractory GD, antithyroid drugs over 5 years with positive TRAb. Construction of the TCR library relied on RNA isolated from PBMCs. The material was peripheral blood mononuclear cells (PBMCs), obtained when the disease was refractory, from a patient treated with antithyroid drugs. These receptors originate from a female donor with Graves disease.

About this clonotype: The conserved phenylalanine or tryptophan normally closing the CDR3 is absent here, so this likely arose from a read error. The chain recombines TRBV19 with TRBJ1-6; D gene unclear. Germline values: CDR1 LNHDA, CDR2 SQIVND (reference sequence). The CDR3 spans 17 residues. The CDR3 spells CASSPMARSSYNSPLHL. CDR3 in DNA: TGTGCGAGTAGTCCCATGGCCAGGAGCTCCTATAATTCACCCCTCCACCTT.

In this sample, this clonotype turned up many times. The chain links TRBV13 to TRBJ1-1; tentatively, D is TRBD1 (5 bases). CDR3 length equals 13 residues. V lost 5 bases, J lost 8 bases, and 15 bases lay in between. CDR1 is PRHDT, CDR2 FYEKMQ, per germline (reference sequence). In nucleotides, the CDR3 is TGTGCCAGCAGCCATGGGGGGAGGTCGGAAGCTTTCTTT. Translated, it gives CASSHGGRSEAFF.

The chain combines TRBV27 with TRBJ2-2; D gene unclear. The CDR3 consists of 14 residues. Per the germline V gene, CDR1 is MNHEY and CDR2 is SMNVEV (reference sequence). Trimming took 0 bases from V and 6 from J, leaving 8 bases between them. CDR3 sequence (DNA): TGTGCCAGCAGTTTATCGCCAATCGCCGGGGAGCTGTTTTTT. Protein sequence: CASSLSPIAGELFF.

The J gene is TRBJ2-5, the V gene TRBV3-1; TRBD2 matches 14 bases. This CDR3 has 17 residues. V gave up 4 bases and J gave up 4 bases; unmatched junction bases: 8. Germline V gene sequence: CDR1 LGHDT, CDR2 YNNKEL (reference sequence). The CDR3 sequence is CASSPGTSGSLGETQYF. Here the CDR3 DNA reads TGTGCCAGCAGCCCAGGGACTAGCGGGAGTCTTGGAGAGACCCAGTACTTC.

The chain couples TRBV24-1 to TRBJ1-1, with D possibly matching TRBD1 (6 bases). The CDR3 consists of 13 residues. Trimming left V 12 bases short and J 8 bases short, with 21 bases between. Germline values: CDR1 KGHDR, CDR2 SFDVKD. The CDR3 coding sequence is TGTGCCTCCGAAGCCGGACGCGGGGGCGAAGCTTTCTTT. This encodes CASEAGRGGEAFF.